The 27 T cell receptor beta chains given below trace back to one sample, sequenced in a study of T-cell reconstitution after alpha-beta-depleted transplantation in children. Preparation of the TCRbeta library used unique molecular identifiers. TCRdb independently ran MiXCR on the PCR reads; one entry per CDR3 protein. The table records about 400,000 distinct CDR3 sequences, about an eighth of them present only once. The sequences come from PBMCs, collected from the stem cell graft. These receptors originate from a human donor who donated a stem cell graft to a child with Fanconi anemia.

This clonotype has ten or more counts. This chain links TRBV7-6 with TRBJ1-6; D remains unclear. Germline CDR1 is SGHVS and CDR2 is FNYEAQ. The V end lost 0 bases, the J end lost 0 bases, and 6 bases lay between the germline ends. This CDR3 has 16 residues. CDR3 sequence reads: CASSLATSSYNSPLHF. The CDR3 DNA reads TGTGCCAGCAGCTTAGCCACAAGCTCCTATAATTCACCCCTCCACTTT.

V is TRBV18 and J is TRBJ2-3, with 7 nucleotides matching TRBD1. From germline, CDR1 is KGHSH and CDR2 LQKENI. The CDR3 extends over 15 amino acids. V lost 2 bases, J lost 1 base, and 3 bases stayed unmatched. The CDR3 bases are TGTGCCAGCTCACCAGTCACAGGGGGCACAGATACGCAGTATTTT. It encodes CASSPVTGGTDTQYF.

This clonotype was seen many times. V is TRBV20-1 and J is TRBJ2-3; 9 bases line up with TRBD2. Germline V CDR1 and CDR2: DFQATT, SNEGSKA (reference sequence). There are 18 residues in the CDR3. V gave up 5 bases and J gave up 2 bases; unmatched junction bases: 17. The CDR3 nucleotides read TGCAGTGCTCTTCCTTACGGCGGGGGGGCTTATAACACAGATACGCAGTATTTT. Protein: CSALPYGGGAYNTDTQYF.

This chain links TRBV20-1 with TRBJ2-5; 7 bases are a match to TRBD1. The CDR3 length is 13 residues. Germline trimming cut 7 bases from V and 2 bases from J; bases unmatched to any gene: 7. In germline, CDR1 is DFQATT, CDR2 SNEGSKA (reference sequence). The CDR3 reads CSVPGTAQETQYF. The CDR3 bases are TGCAGTGTCCCCGGGACAGCGCAAGAGACCCAGTACTTC.

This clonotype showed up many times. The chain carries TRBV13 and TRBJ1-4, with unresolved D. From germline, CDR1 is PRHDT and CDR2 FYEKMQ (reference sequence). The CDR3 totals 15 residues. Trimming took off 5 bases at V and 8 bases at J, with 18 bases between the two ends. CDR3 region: CASSPRKGLEEKLFF. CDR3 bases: TGTGCCAGCAGCCCCCGGAAGGGTTTAGAGGAAAAACTGTTTTTT. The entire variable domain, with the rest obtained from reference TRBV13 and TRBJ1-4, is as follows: AAGVIQSPRHLIKEKRETATLKCYPIPRHDTVYWYQQGPGQDPQFLISFYEKMQSDKGSIPDRFSAQQFSDYHSELNMSSLELGDSALYFCASSPRKGLEEKLFFGSGTQLSVL.

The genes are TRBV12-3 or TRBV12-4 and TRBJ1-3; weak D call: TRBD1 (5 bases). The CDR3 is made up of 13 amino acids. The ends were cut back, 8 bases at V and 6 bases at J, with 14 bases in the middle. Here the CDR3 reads CASSPSGTNTIYF. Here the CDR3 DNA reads TGTGCCAGCTCTCCTTCGGGGACAAACACCATATATTTT.

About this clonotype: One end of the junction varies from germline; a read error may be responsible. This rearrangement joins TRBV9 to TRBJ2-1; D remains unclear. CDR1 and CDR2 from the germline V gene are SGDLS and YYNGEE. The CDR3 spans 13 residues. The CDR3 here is CASSVGAGDTLCF. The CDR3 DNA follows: TGTGCCAGCAGCGTAGGGGCAGGTGATACCCTTTGCTTC.

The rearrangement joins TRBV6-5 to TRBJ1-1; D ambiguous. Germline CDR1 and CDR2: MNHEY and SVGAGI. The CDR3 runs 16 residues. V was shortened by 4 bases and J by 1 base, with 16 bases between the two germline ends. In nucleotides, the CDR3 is TGTGCCAGCAGTTTTTCCGGGCAGGTTGGGAACACTGAAGCTTTCTTT. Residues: CASSFSGQVGNTEAFF.

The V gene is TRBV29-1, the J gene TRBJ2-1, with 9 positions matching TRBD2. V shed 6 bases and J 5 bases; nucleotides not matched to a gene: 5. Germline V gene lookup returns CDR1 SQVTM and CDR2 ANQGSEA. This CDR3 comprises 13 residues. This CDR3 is CSVRGGRDNEQFF. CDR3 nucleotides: TGCAGCGTGCGGGGGGGCCGCGACAATGAGCAGTTCTTC.

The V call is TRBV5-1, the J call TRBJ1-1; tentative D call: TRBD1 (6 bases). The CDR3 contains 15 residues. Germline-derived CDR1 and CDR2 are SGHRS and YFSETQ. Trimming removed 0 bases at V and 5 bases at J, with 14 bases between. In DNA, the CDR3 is TGCGCCAGCAGCTTGGGTCGCAGGGGCTATACTGAAGCTTTCTTT. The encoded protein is CASSLGRRGYTEAFF. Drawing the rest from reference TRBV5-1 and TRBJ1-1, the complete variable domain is KAGVTQTPRYLIKTRGQQVTLSCSPISGHRSVSWYQQTPGQGLQFLFEYFSETQRNKGNFPGRFSGRQFSNSRSEMNVSTLELGDSALYLCASSLGRRGYTEAFFGQGTRLTVV.

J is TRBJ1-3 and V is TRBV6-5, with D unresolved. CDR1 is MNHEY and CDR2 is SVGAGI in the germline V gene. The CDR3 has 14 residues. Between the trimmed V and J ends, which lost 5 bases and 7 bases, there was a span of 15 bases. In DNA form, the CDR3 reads TGTGCCAGCAGTCCCCGACATACAAGCAACACCATATATTTT. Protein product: CASSPRHTSNTIYF.

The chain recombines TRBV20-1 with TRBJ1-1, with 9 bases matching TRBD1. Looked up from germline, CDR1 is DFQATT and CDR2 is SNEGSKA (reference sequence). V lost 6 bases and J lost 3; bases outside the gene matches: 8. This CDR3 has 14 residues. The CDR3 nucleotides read TGCAGTGCCCCGGGACAGGGTTTCGACACTGAAGCTTTCTTT. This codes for CSAPGQGFDTEAFF.

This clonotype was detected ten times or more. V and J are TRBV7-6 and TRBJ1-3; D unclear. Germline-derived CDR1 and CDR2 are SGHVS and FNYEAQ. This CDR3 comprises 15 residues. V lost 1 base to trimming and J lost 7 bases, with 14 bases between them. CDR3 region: CASSLGQMLPNTIYF. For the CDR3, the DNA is TGTGCCAGCAGCTTAGGACAAATGCTGCCGAACACCATATATTTT.

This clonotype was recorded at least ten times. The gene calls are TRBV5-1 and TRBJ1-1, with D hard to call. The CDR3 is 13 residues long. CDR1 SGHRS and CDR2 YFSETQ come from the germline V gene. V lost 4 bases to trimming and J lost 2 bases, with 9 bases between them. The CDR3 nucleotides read TGCGCCAGCAGCCAACGACAAAACACTGAAGCTTTCTTT. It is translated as CASSQRQNTEAFF.

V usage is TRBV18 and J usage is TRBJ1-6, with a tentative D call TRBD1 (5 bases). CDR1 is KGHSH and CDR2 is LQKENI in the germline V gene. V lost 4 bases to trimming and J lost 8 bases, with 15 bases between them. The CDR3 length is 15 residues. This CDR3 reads CASSLPGREDSPLHF. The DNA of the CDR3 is TGTGCCAGCTCACTCCCGGGGCGCGAAGATTCACCCCTCCACTTT.

The CDR3 region has the DNA TGTGCCAGCAATCCCAGGCTCAGCACAGATACGCAGTATTTT. This encodes CASNPRLSTDTQYF. The rearrangement uses TRBV2 and TRBJ2-3; D is unresolved. CDR1 is SNHLY and CDR2 is FYNNEI in the germline V gene. This CDR3 is built from 14 residues. V was cut by 7 bases and J by 0 bases, with 11 bases left in between.

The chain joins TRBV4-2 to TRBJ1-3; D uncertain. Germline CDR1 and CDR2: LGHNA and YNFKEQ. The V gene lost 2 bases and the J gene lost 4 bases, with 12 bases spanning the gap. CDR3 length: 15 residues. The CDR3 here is CASSQHGGRGNTIYF. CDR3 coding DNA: TGTGCCAGCAGCCAACACGGCGGGCGGGGAAACACCATATATTTT.

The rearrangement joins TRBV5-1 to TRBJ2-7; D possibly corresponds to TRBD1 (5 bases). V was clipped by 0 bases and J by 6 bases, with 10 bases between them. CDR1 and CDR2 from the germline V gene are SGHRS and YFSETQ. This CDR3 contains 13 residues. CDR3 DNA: TGCGCCAGCAGCTTGGCCATTGGGGCCGAGCAGTACGTC. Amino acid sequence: CASSLAIGAEQYV.

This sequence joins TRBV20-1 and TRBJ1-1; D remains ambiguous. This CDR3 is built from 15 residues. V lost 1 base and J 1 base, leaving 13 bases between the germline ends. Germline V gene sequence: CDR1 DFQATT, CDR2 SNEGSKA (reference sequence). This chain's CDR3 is CSARGHGPENTEAFF. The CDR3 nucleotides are TGCAGTGCTAGAGGTCACGGCCCTGAGAACACTGAAGCTTTCTTT.

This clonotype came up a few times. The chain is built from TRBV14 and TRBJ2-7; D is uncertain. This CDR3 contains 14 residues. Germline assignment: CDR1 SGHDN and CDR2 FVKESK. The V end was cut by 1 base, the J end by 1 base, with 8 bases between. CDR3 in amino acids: CASSQGIGSYEQYF. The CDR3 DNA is TGTGCCAGCAGCCAAGGAATAGGGTCCTACGAGCAGTACTTC.

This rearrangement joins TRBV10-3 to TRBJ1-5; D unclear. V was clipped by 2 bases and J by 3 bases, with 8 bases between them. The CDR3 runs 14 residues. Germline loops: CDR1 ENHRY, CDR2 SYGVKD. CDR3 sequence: CAISEGHDNQPQHF. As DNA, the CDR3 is TGTGCCATCAGTGAGGGGCACGACAATCAGCCCCAGCATTTT.

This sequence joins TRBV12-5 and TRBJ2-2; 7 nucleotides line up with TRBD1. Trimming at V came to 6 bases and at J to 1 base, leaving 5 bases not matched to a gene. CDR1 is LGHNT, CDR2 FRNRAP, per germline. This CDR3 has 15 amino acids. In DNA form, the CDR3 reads TGTGCTAGTGGCCTGGGACAGAAGAACACCGGGGAGCTGTTTTTT. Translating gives CASGLGQKNTGELFF.

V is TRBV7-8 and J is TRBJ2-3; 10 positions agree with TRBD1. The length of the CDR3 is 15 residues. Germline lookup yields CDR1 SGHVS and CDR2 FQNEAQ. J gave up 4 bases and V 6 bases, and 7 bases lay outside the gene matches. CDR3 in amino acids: CASRRTGGRADTQYF. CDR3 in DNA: TGTGCCAGCAGGAGGACAGGGGGTAGGGCAGATACGCAGTATTTT.

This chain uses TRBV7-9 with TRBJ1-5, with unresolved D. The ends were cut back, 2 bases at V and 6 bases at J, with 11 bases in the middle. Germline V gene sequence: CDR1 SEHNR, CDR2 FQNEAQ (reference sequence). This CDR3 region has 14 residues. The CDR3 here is CASSLSPAPQPQHF. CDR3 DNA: TGTGCCAGCAGCTTATCCCCGGCGCCTCAGCCCCAGCATTTT.

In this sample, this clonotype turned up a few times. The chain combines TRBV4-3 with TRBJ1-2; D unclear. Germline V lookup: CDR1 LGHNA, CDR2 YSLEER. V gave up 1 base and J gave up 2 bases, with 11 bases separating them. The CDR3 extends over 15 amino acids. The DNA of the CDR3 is TGCGCCAGCAGCCAAGGATTAGAAGGGAACTATGGCTACACCTTC. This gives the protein CASSQGLEGNYGYTF.

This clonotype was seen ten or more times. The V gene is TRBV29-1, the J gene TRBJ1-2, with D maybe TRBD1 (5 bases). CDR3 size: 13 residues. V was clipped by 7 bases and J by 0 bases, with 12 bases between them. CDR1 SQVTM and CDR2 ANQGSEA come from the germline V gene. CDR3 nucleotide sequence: TGCAGCGCCGTGGGGGTGGCTAACTATGGCTACACCTTC. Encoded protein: CSAVGVANYGYTF.

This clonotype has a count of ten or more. The CDR3 loop is CASSHPRGALSAQYF. The CDR3 coding sequence is TGTGCCAGCAGCCATCCACGGGGGGCCCTATCGGCCCAGTACTTC. The chain joins TRBV7-8 to TRBJ2-5; maybe TRBD2 (7 bases). The germline CDR1 and CDR2 sequences are SGHVS and FQNEAQ. Trimming shortened V by 5 bases and J by 9 bases, and 22 bases separated the two germline ends. The CDR3 contains 15 residues. Filled out from reference TRBV7-8 and TRBJ2-5, the complete variable domain reads GAGVSQSPRYKVAKRGQDVALRCDPISGHVSLFWYQQALGQGPEFLTYFQNEAQLDKSGLPSDRFFAERPEGSVSTLKIQRTQQEDSAVYLCASSHPRGALSAQYFGPGTRLLVL.